Listed here are 21 T cell receptor beta chains from one sample, sequenced in a study of human thymus T cells. The table came from immunoSEQ multiplex PCR; TCRdb's copy has only in-frame clones and leaves some out. The sample lists under 150,000 clones, around 94% occurring once. Surgeons resected thymus tissue during corrective heart surgery. Input material: thymus tissue. The receptors were gathered from a boy under three years old with a congenital heart defect but otherwise immunologically healthy.

This chain joins TRBV13 and TRBJ2-3; no clear D gene. V was shortened by 3 bases and J by 9 bases, with 19 bases between the two germline ends. CDR1 and CDR2 (germline): PRHDT, FYEKMQ (reference sequence). The CDR3 runs to 15 residues. CDR3 loop: CASSFRPSLSHTQYF. CDR3 in DNA: TGTGCCAGCAGCTTTAGGCCCTCATTGTCCCACACGCAGTATTTT.

J is TRBJ2-1 and V is TRBV14, with unresolved D. Trimming cost V 1 base and J 10 bases, with 8 bases left between them. Germline V lookup: CDR1 SGHDN, CDR2 FVKESK. The CDR3 length is 12 residues. DNA of the CDR3: TGTGCCAGCAGCCAAGGCCTTTTAGAGCAGTTCTTC. It codes for CASSQGLLEQFF.

This chain links TRBV7-2 with TRBJ2-5, with 9 bases aligning to TRBD2. The CDR3 runs 16 residues. CDR1 and CDR2 from the germline V gene are SGHTA and FQGNSA. The V gene end was trimmed by 4 bases and the J gene end by 1 base; junction bases not matched to a gene: 7. The CDR3 here is CASSSDAGGTQETQYF. The CDR3 DNA reads as TGTGCCAGCAGCTCGGATGCGGGGGGGACCCAAGAGACCCAGTACTTC.

The gene calls are TRBV2 and TRBJ2-5; D is perhaps TRBD1 (6 bases). Looked up from germline, CDR1 is SNHLY and CDR2 is FYNNEI. Trimming took off 3 bases at V and 0 bases at J, with 14 bases between the two ends. The CDR3 is 16 residues long. Written as DNA, the CDR3 is TGTGCCAGCAGTGATGTAAGGGGGTCGTACCAAGAGACCCAGTACTTC. As protein: CASSDVRGSYQETQYF.

V is TRBV2 and J is TRBJ1-6; D perhaps matches TRBD1 (5 bases). The V end was cut by 3 bases, the J end by 2 bases, with 32 bases between. The CDR3 has 23 residues. Germline V gene sequence: CDR1 SNHLY, CDR2 FYNNEI. The CDR3 coding sequence is TGTGCCAGCAGTGATTGGTTTCGGTCGGGGCGCGATTACAGTAGGACCTATAATTCACCCCTCCACTTT. The encoded protein is CASSDWFRSGRDYSRTYNSPLHF.

This chain uses TRBV7-2 with TRBJ2-3; 7 bases agree with TRBD2. Losses at the gene ends were 8 bases for V and 0 bases for J; bases not matched to a gene: 14. Germline values: CDR1 SGHTA, CDR2 FQGNSA. The length of the CDR3 is 17 residues. The CDR3 nucleotides read TGTGCCAGCGTCCCCGTCCTGGGGCGGGGGAGCACAGATACGCAGTATTTT. Translating gives CASVPVLGRGSTDTQYF.

The rearrangement links TRBV28 to TRBJ2-1; perhaps D is TRBD1 or TRBD2 (6 bases each). CDR3 length: 12 residues. Trimming removed 6 bases at V and 14 bases at J, with 17 bases between. Germline V gives CDR1 MDHEN, CDR2 SYDVKM. The CDR3 DNA is TGTGCCAGCAGACCGACGGGGGCCGTAAAGTTCTTC. It specifies CASRPTGAVKFF.

CDR3 sequence: CASPLRTSGSYEQYF. DNA of the CDR3: TGTGCCAGCCCACTTCGGACTAGCGGCTCTTACGAGCAGTACTTC. The chain combines TRBV6-1 with TRBJ2-7; TRBD2 aligns across 10 bases. Germline V gene lookup returns CDR1 MNHNS and CDR2 SASEGT. This CDR3 spans 15 amino acids. With V trimmed by 8 bases and J by 4 bases, 11 bases remained unmatched.

The chain employs TRBV7-3 and TRBJ1-1; tentative D call: TRBD1 (6 bases). The germline CDR1 and CDR2 sequences are SGHTA and FQGTGA. This CDR3 is built from 14 residues. V lost 7 bases and J 1 base, leaving 13 bases between the germline ends. The CDR3 is CASTPQGPNTEAFF. The CDR3 DNA follows: TGTGCCAGCACCCCCCAGGGGCCGAACACTGAAGCTTTCTTT.

This clone was recorded only once. V is TRBV4-3 and J is TRBJ2-2; the match to TRBD1 covers 8 bases. Germline lookup yields CDR1 LGHNA and CDR2 YSLEER. With V trimmed by 3 bases and J by 2 bases, 5 bases remained unmatched. This CDR3 comprises 16 residues. In DNA form, the CDR3 reads TGCGCCAGCAGCCACTCCAGGGGGCTAAACACCGGGGAGCTGTTTTTT. Its translation: CASSHSRGLNTGELFF.

V and J are TRBV19 and TRBJ2-1; 8 nucleotides agree with TRBD1. This CDR3 region has 16 residues. Losses at the gene ends were 1 base for V and 6 bases for J; bases not matched to a gene: 8. Germline V gene lookup returns CDR1 LNHDA and CDR2 SQIVND (reference sequence). For the CDR3, the DNA is TGTGCCAGTAGTATAGGGGGACAGGTCCCTCTCAATGAGCAGTTCTTC. Translating gives CASSIGGQVPLNEQFF.

The V and J genes are TRBV6-5 and TRBJ1-1; 7 bases map to TRBD1. This CDR3 is 14 amino acids long. V shed 6 bases and J 5 bases; nucleotides not matched to a gene: 9. Per germline, CDR1 MNHEY and CDR2 SVGAGI. This CDR3 reads CASSQRGRETEAFF. The CDR3, as DNA: TGTGCCAGCAGCCAAAGGGGGCGCGAAACTGAAGCTTTCTTT.

V is TRBV4-3 and J is TRBJ1-6; possible D gene TRBD1, 6 bases. V dropped 0 bases and J dropped 5 bases, with 14 bases sitting between them. The CDR3 length is 17 residues. CDR1 is LGHNA, CDR2 YSLEER, per germline. CDR3 sequence: CASSQDGGGRDNSPLHF. CDR3 in DNA: TGCGCCAGCAGCCAAGATGGGGGGGGGCGGGATAATTCACCCCTCCACTTT.

The chain links TRBV7-2 to TRBJ2-7; 7 bases match TRBD1. Looked up from germline, CDR1 is SGHTA and CDR2 is FQGNSA. The junction had 13 bases not matched to a gene; V was cut back by 5 bases and J by 3 bases. This CDR3 has 16 amino acids. The CDR3 is CASSAPPDRSFYEQYF. In nucleotides, the CDR3 is TGTGCCAGCAGCGCCCCCCCGGACAGGTCCTTCTACGAGCAGTACTTC.

The chain links TRBV2 to TRBJ1-2; 8 positions match TRBD1. From germline, CDR1 is SNHLY and CDR2 FYNNEI. This CDR3 spans 13 amino acids. V was pared by 5 bases and J by 8 bases, with 7 bases of the junction left unmatched. CDR3: CASSIRQGRGYTF. CDR3 in DNA: TGTGCCAGCAGTATTCGACAGGGGCGCGGCTACACCTTC.

This clone was recorded only once. The chain recombines TRBV7-3 with TRBJ1-6; the D gene is possibly TRBD1 (6 bases). Per the germline V gene, CDR1 is SGHTA and CDR2 is FQGTGA. V lost 2 bases and J 5 bases, leaving 7 bases between the germline ends. The CDR3 length is 14 residues. CDR3 residues: CASSLGTNNSPLHF. The CDR3 region has the DNA TGTGCCAGCAGCTTAGGGACAAATAATTCACCCCTCCACTTT.

This sequence joins TRBV19 and TRBJ1-6; possibly TRBD1 for D (5 bases). V lost 5 bases to trimming and J lost 7 bases, with 24 bases between them. Germline V CDR1 and CDR2: LNHDA, SQIVND (reference sequence). This CDR3 is 18 amino acids long. The chain's CDR3 is CASSLNRGVSTANSPLHF. The CDR3 DNA reads as TGTGCCAGTAGTTTAAACCGAGGGGTCTCTACGGCAAATTCACCCCTCCACTTT. The full variable domain, in which reference TRBV19 and TRBJ1-6 provide the parts outside the CDR3, is DGGITQSPKYLFRKEGQNVTLSCEQNLNHDAMYWYRQDPGQGLRLIYYSQIVNDFQKGDIAEGYSVSREKKESFPLTVTSAQKNPTAFYLCASSLNRGVSTANSPLHFGNGTRLTVT.

This chain connects TRBV4-3 to TRBJ2-7, with 7 bases identical to TRBD1. J was trimmed by 7 bases and V by 2 bases; bases with no gene match: 5. Germline V gives CDR1 LGHNA, CDR2 YSLEER. The CDR3 has 13 residues. CDR3 DNA sequence: TGCGCCAGCAGCCAAACAGGGGTAGGTGAGCAGTACTTC. It yields the protein CASSQTGVGEQYF.

Comments on this clone: One junction end disagrees with the germline gene, perhaps due to a read error. The chain joins TRBV7-7 to TRBJ2-3, with D unresolved. The CDR3 sequence is 13 residues long. In germline, CDR1 is SSHAT, CDR2 FNYEAQ (reference sequence). This CDR3 reads CASSPANTDTQYF. The CDR3 region has the DNA TGTGCTAGCAGCCCGGCAAACACAGATACGCAGTATTTT.

The CDR3 sequence is CASSFLRGNTIYF. The CDR3 nucleotides read TGTGCCAGCAGCTTCTTGCGGGGAAACACCATATATTTT. The chain recombines TRBV7-2 with TRBJ1-3; D is ambiguous. Trimming left V 3 bases short and J 4 bases short, with 7 bases between. The CDR3 consists of 13 residues. Germline V CDR1 and CDR2: SGHTA, FQGNSA.

The rearrangement uses TRBV5-8 and TRBJ2-1; 7 bases map to TRBD1. The V segment lost 0 bases and the J segment 8 bases; nucleotides outside the gene matches: 11. This CDR3 is built from 16 residues. Germline values: CDR1 SGHTS, CDR2 YDEGEE. The CDR3 loop is CASSLALKGARDEQFF. CDR3 in DNA: TGTGCCAGCAGCTTGGCCTTAAAGGGGGCTAGGGATGAGCAGTTCTTC.